A selection of T cell receptor beta chains follows, all from one sample in a study of blood T cell repertoires in COVID-19. The repertoire was sequenced with immunoSEQ multiplex PCR; TCRdb's copy has only in-frame clones and lacks some. The sample lists around 250,000 clones, roughly nine tenths occurring once. Sequenced input: peripheral blood. The receptors stem from a man in his late teens or twenties with active or convalescent COVID-19. Each CDR3 is given with its conserved first and last residue. Each record gives: clone size, V gene, J gene, D gene, CDR3 protein, CDR3 DNA. D genes are given only for firm matches. The size entry is marked missing in some rows and otherwise reads once, few, many or a size class.

size: NA; V: TRBV9; J: TRBJ2-3; D: TRBD2; CDR3: CASSAVGSRGGGTDTQYF; DNA: TGTGCCAGCAGCGCCGTAGGATCGCGGGGGGGAGGGACAGATACGCAGTATTTT
size: few; V: TRBV25-1; J: TRBJ2-7; D: NA; CDR3: CASSGAGGWPYEQYF; DNA: TGTGCCAGCAGTGGGGCAGGGGGGTGGCCCTACGAGCAGTACTTC
size: NA; V: TRBV5-1; J: TRBJ2-2; D: TRBD1; CDR3: CASSPGQGNTGELFF; DNA: TGCGCCAGCAGTCCGGGACAGGGGAACACCGGGGAGCTGTTTTTT
size: NA; V: TRBV27; J: TRBJ2-7; D: NA; CDR3: CASSPLERGYYEQYF; DNA: TGTGCCAGCAGTCCCCTGGAGAGGGGGTACTACGAGCAGTACTTC
size: NA; V: TRBV25-1; J: TRBJ1-1; D: NA; CDR3: CASSEERWTEAFF; DNA: TGTGCCAGCAGTGAAGAGAGGTGGACTGAAGCTTTCTTT
size: NA; V: TRBV27; J: TRBJ2-1; D: NA; CDR3: CASSFLKTVRGDEQFF; DNA: TGTGCCAGCAGTTTCCTAAAGACTGTCAGGGGTGATGAGCAGTTCTTC
size: once; V: TRBV30; J: TRBJ2-7; D: TRBD1; CDR3: CAVGQGIYEQYF; DNA: TGTGCCGTCGGACAGGGGATCTACGAGCAGTACTTC
size: NA; V: TRBV6-5; J: TRBJ2-3; D: TRBD2; CDR3: CASRFRAGGKDTQYF; DNA: TGTGCCAGCAGGTTCCGGGCGGGGGGCAAAGATACGCAGTATTTT
size: once; V: TRBV4-1; J: TRBJ1-2; D: NA; CDR3: CASSQGGGRDYGYTF; DNA: TGCGCCAGCAGTCAAGGCGGGGGACGCGACTATGGCTACACCTTC
size: NA; V: TRBV29-1; J: TRBJ1-2; D: NA; CDR3: CSVRRGGYGYTF; DNA: TGCAGCGTCCGGAGGGGAGGCTATGGCTACACCTTC
size: NA; V: TRBV6-2/TRBV6-3; J: TRBJ1-5; D: NA; CDR3: CASSYSGGNQPQHF; DNA: TGTGCCAGCAGTTACTCGGGGGGGAACCAGCCCCAGCATTTT
size: NA; V: TRBV5-4; J: TRBJ2-4; D: NA; CDR3: CASSLNGNIQYF; DNA: TGTGCCAGCAGCTTGAACGGAAACATTCAGTACTTC
size: NA; V: TRBV18; J: TRBJ1-6; D: TRBD1; CDR3: CASSSGQGASPLHF; DNA: TGTGCCAGCTCATCAGGACAGGGGGCTTCACCCCTCCACTTT
size: once; V: TRBV25-1; J: TRBJ2-7; D: TRBD2; CDR3: CASGRSGLGYEQYF; DNA: TGTGCCAGCGGGAGGTCGGGACTAGGTTACGAGCAGTACTTC
size: once; V: TRBV6-5; J: TRBJ2-3; D: NA; CDR3: CASSSLSDTQYF; DNA: TGTGCCAGCAGTTCTTTGTCAGATACGCAGTATTTT
size: NA; V: TRBV18; J: TRBJ1-2; D: TRBD1; CDR3: CASSPRGGRDYGYTF; DNA: TGTGCCAGCTCACCTCGAGGGGGCAGGGACTATGGCTACACCTTC
size: few; V: TRBV5-4; J: TRBJ2-2; D: TRBD2; CDR3: CASQPGGADTGELFF; DNA: TGTGCCAGCCAACCGGGGGGGGCGGACACCGGGGAGCTGTTTTTT
size: NA; V: TRBV12-3/TRBV12-4; J: TRBJ1-2; D: TRBD1; CDR3: CASSLGQDYGYTF; DNA: TGTGCCAGCAGCCTTGGACAGGACTATGGCTACACCTTC
size: NA; V: TRBV3-1/TRBV3-2; J: TRBJ2-3; D: TRBD2; CDR3: CASSHLAGEADTQYF; DNA: TGTGCCAGCAGCCACCTAGCGGGAGAGGCAGATACGCAGTATTTT
size: once; V: TRBV14; J: TRBJ1-1; D: NA; CDR3: CASSQGRRYEAFF; DNA: TGTGCCAGCAGCCAAGGGCGGCGGTATGAAGCTTTCTTT
size: NA; V: TRBV4-1; J: TRBJ1-5; D: NA; CDR3: CASSQIQKSNQPQHF; DNA: TGCGCCAGCAGCCAGATACAGAAGTCGAATCAGCCCCAGCATTTT
size: NA; V: TRBV3-1/TRBV3-2; J: TRBJ1-3; D: NA; CDR3: CASSQSAGGNTIYF; DNA: TGTGCCAGCAGTCAGAGTGCCGGGGGAAACACCATATATTTT
size: NA; V: TRBV6-5; J: TRBJ1-2; D: NA; CDR3: CASTQGQSNGYTF; DNA: TGTGCCAGCACCCAAGGACAGAGCAATGGCTACACCTTC
size: NA; V: TRBV10-3; J: TRBJ2-3; D: NA; CDR3: CAISESRDTQYF; DNA: TGTGCCATCAGTGAGTCCCGGGATACGCAGTATTTT
size: NA; V: TRBV6-5; J: TRBJ2-3; D: TRBD1; CDR3: CASTRGLTDTQYF; DNA: TGTGCCAGCACCAGGGGGCTAACAGATACGCAGTATTTT
size: NA; V: TRBV29-1; J: TRBJ2-5; D: TRBD1; CDR3: CSVVGTGVETQYF; DNA: TGCAGCGTTGTGGGGACAGGGGTAGAGACCCAGTACTTC
size: once; V: TRBV6-5; J: TRBJ2-5; D: TRBD2; CDR3: CASRGAGEETQYF; DNA: TGTGCCAGCAGGGGAGCGGGGGAGGAGACCCAGTACTTC
size: NA; V: TRBV6-5; J: TRBJ2-7; D: NA; CDR3: CAADSYEQYF; DNA: TGTGCCGCGGACTCGTACGAGCAGTACTTC
size: NA; V: TRBV21-1; J: TRBJ2-7; D: NA; CDR3: CASSPPSSAGSYEQYF; DNA: TGTGCCAGCAGCCCGCCCTCCAGCGCGGGCTCCTACGAGCAGTACTTC
size: NA; V: TRBV7-3; J: TRBJ2-3; D: TRBD2; CDR3: CASRPSGGHTDTQYF; DNA: TGTGCCAGCAGACCCTCGGGGGGTCATACAGATACGCAGTATTTT
size: NA; V: TRBV7-9; J: TRBJ2-5; D: TRBD2; CDR3: CASSLPRSGSVRETQYF; DNA: TGTGCCAGCAGCCTCCCTCGTAGCGGGAGTGTTAGGGAGACCCAGTACTTC
size: NA; V: TRBV30; J: TRBJ2-7; D: NA; CDR3: CAWQDPFGYEQYF; DNA: TGTGCCTGGCAAGATCCATTCGGCTACGAGCAGTACTTC
size: NA; V: TRBV11-2; J: TRBJ2-7; D: NA; CDR3: CASSLDLTGSSSEQYF; DNA: TGTGCCAGCAGCTTAGATCTAACAGGATCCTCGTCCGAGCAGTACTTC
size: NA; V: TRBV6-1; J: TRBJ2-3; D: NA; CDR3: CASSYGRATDTQYF; DNA: TGTGCCAGCAGCTACGGGCGGGCCACAGATACGCAGTATTTT
size: NA; V: TRBV5-1; J: TRBJ2-1; D: TRBD2; CDR3: CASRLPSGGESSYNEQFF; DNA: TGCGCCAGCAGGTTACCTAGCGGGGGCGAGAGCTCCTACAATGAGCAGTTCTTC
size: NA; V: TRBV3-1/TRBV3-2; J: TRBJ2-1; D: TRBD1; CDR3: CASSQRGTGVGEQFF; DNA: TGTGCCAGCAGCCAACGGGGGACAGGGGTTGGTGAGCAGTTCTTC
size: NA; V: TRBV27; J: TRBJ2-7; D: TRBD1; CDR3: CASSEGGTGVVKQYF; DNA: TGTGCCAGCAGCGAGGGGGGGACAGGGGTCGTTAAGCAGTACTTC
size: NA; V: TRBV29-1; J: TRBJ2-7; D: TRBD1; CDR3: CTARDSSAEQYF; DNA: TGCACGGCTAGGGACAGTTCCGCGGAGCAGTACTTC
size: NA; V: TRBV6-5; J: TRBJ1-5; D: NA; CDR3: CASSYLGQPQHF; DNA: TGTGCCAGCAGTTACCTGGGCCAGCCCCAGCATTTT
size: NA; V: TRBV5-6; J: TRBJ2-1; D: TRBD2; CDR3: CASSLRASGRNNEQFF; DNA: TGTGCCAGCAGCTTGCGGGCTAGCGGGAGAAACAATGAGCAGTTCTTC
size: NA; V: TRBV4-1; J: TRBJ2-1; D: NA; CDR3: CASSQGTVYNEQFF; DNA: TGCGCCAGCAGCCAGGGCACAGTATACAATGAGCAGTTCTTC